This is a list of T cell receptor beta chains from one sample in a study of blood T cell repertoires in COVID-19. Clones were read by immunoSEQ multiplex PCR, and TCRdb kept only the in-frame ones, dropping some. The sample lists about 110,000 clones, 70% to 90% seen once, with under 2.5% in the top ten. The sample consisted of peripheral blood. These receptors came from a human donor in a cohort sampled during active COVID-19. Each CDR3 is given with its conserved first and last residue. A D gene is named only where the DNA matches it firmly. Clone size is shown for a subset of rows, as once, few, many or a class of expanded clone.

TRBV12-3/TRBV12-4	.	TRBJ1-2	.	TGTGCCAGCAGAATTGGACAGAACTATGGCTACACCTTC	CASRIGQNYGYTF
TRBV5-1	once	TRBJ2-7	TRBD2	TGCGCCAGCACCGCGGTGGGGGGGAACCAACGGGAGCAGTACTTC	CASTAVGGNQREQYF
TRBV1	.	TRBJ1-1	.	TGCACCAGCAGCCATTACAGGGGAATGAACACTGAAGCTTTCTTT	CTSSHYRGMNTEAFF
TRBV28	few	TRBJ1-1	.	TGTGCCAGCAGTTTAGACAGCCGAACAGCTTTCTTT	CASSLDSRTAFF
TRBV4-1	.	TRBJ2-7	TRBD1	TGCGCCAGCAGCCAACATTCCGGGACAGGGGTTACTTACGAGCAGTACTTC	CASSQHSGTGVTYEQYF
TRBV7-9	.	TRBJ2-5	.	TGTGCCAGCAGCTTAATGACCCGGGAAGGGACCCAGTACTTC	CASSLMTREGTQYF
TRBV11-2	few	TRBJ2-7	.	TGTGCCAGCAGCTTATATACGATGAGCTCCTACGAGCAGTACTTC	CASSLYTMSSYEQYF
TRBV4-1	.	TRBJ2-1	TRBD2	TGCGCCAGCAGCCAAGATCGGGAGGGGGGTTGGGGTGAGCAGTTCTTC	CASSQDREGGWGEQFF
TRBV6-5	.	TRBJ1-5	.	TGTGCCAGCAGTCGGACAGCTAGCAATCAGCCCCAGCATTTT	CASSRTASNQPQHF
TRBV5-6	.	TRBJ1-4	TRBD1	TGTGCCAGCAGCGGAGGACAGGCAACTAATGAAAAACTGTTTTTT	CASSGGQATNEKLFF
TRBV6-2/TRBV6-3	once	TRBJ2-1	TRBD1	TGTGCCAGCAGTACCCCCGGGACAGGGTGGAGCAATGAGCAGTTCTTC	CASSTPGTGWSNEQFF
TRBV6-6	.	TRBJ1-6	TRBD1	TGTGCCAGCAGTCCTACCTCCATCGGGACAGGATATAATTCACCCCTCCACTTT	CASSPTSIGTGYNSPLHF
TRBV19	once	TRBJ2-3	TRBD2	TGTGCCAGTAGGACCGGAGCGGGGCTACACACAGATACGCAGTATTTT	CASRTGAGLHTDTQYF
TRBV28	.	TRBJ1-4	.	TGTGCCAGCAGGGTATCCACAGGGACTAATGAAAAACTGTTTTTT	CASRVSTGTNEKLFF
TRBV30	.	TRBJ1-2	.	TGTGCCTGGAGAGCAGGCTCCAACTATGGCTACACCTTC	CAWRAGSNYGYTF
TRBV5-1	once	TRBJ2-3	.	TGCGCCAGCAGCTTGGATGAGTCGCGGGGGCTCACAGATACGCAGTATTTT	CASSLDESRGLTDTQYF
TRBV5-1	.	TRBJ1-6	.	TGCGCCAGCAGCTTGAGGCCAGGGGATAATTCACCCCTCCACTTT	CASSLRPGDNSPLHF
TRBV4-1	.	TRBJ2-7	TRBD2	TGCGCCAGCAGCCGGGCGGGAGGAGAGTACGAGCAGTACTTC	CASSRAGGEYEQYF
TRBV7-2	.	TRBJ1-1	.	TGTGCCAGCAGCACACAGGGCGGGTACTCTGAAGCTTTCTTT	CASSTQGGYSEAFF
TRBV19	.	TRBJ2-7	.	TGTGCCAGTACCCAGGGTGGCGAGCAGTACTTC	CASTQGGEQYF
TRBV9	few	TRBJ2-1	.	TGTGCCAGCAGCGTAGAGGGGTATGAGCAGTTCTTC	CASSVEGYEQFF
TRBV6-5	.	TRBJ2-7	.	TGTGCCAGCAGGGGTGGCGCGGGCGAGCAGTACTTC	CASRGGAGEQYF
TRBV27	.	TRBJ1-1	TRBD1	TGTGCCAGCAGTTTAGGGACAGGGGGCACTGAAGCTTTCTTT	CASSLGTGGTEAFF
TRBV5-1	.	TRBJ2-3	.	TGCGCCAGCAGCAATACAGGGTCCACAGATACGCAGTATTTT	CASSNTGSTDTQYF
TRBV11-2	.	TRBJ2-1	.	TGTGCCAGCAGCTCGGACTGGATGTACAATGAGCAGTTCTTC	CASSSDWMYNEQFF
TRBV30	.	TRBJ2-1	TRBD2	TGTGCCTGGAGTTCCGGGACTACTTACAATGAGCAGTTCTTC	CAWSSGTTYNEQFF
TRBV6-5	.	TRBJ1-6	.	TGTGCCAGCATGACAGATTCGCATTCACCCCTCCACTTT	CASMTDSHSPLHF
TRBV30	.	TRBJ2-3	.	TGTGCCTGGAGTACGGGACTGATCACAGATACGCAGTATTTT	CAWSTGLITDTQYF
TRBV7-2	.	TRBJ2-7	TRBD2	TGTGCCAGCAGCACTAGCGGGGGGGGGATCTACGAGCAGTACTTC	CASSTSGGGIYEQYF
TRBV19	few	TRBJ1-2	TRBD1	TGTGCCAGTACGAATAGACCGGGACAGGGAGGTAGTGTCTATGGCTACACCTTC	CASTNRPGQGGSVYGYTF
TRBV5-1	.	TRBJ2-1	.	TGCGCCAGCAGCCCCGACGGGGGTTCCTACAATGAGCAGTTCTTC	CASSPDGGSYNEQFF